The TCR beta chain described here comes from a study of T cell changes during pregnancy in multiple sclerosis. V shed 3 bases and J shed 1 base, with 15 bases lying between them. The germline V gene has CDR1 LNHDA and CDR2 SQIVND (reference sequence). This CDR3 is 16 amino acids long. Libraries were prepared by immunoSEQ multiplex PCR; TCRdb keeps only in-frame clonotypes and omits some of them. The repertoire has some 60,000 clones, around nine tenths of them found once; the top ten carry 3.3%. This chain links TRBV19 with TRBJ2-5; tentatively, D is TRBD2 (5 bases). The sample was peripheral blood, taken in the first trimester of pregnancy. This sequence was found in a female donor in good health, enrolled as a control in a pregnancy study. For the CDR3, the DNA is TGTGCCAGTAGTATTCGGGGAGTGGAGCCCCAAGAGACCCAGTACTTC. It translates to CASSIRGVEPQETQYF.